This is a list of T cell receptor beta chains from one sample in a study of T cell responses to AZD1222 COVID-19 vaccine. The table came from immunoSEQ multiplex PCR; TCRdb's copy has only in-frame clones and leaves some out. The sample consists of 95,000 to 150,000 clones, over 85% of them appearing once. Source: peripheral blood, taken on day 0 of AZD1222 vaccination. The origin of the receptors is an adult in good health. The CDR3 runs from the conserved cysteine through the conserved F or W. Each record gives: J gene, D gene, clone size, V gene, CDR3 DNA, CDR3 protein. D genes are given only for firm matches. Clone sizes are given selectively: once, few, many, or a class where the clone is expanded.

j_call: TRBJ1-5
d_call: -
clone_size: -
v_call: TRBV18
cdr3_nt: TGTGCCAGCTCACCGGTGACGGGGGATCAGCCCCAGCATTTT
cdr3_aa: CASSPVTGDQPQHF

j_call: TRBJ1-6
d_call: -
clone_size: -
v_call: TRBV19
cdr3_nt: TGTGCCAGTAATGAAGACGGGACTAATTCACCCCTCCACTTT
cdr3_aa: CASNEDGTNSPLHF

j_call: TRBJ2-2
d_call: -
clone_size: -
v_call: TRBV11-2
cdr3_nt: TGTGCCAGCAGCGCAAATAGCGGACATAACACCGGGGAGCTGTTTTTT
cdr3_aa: CASSANSGHNTGELFF

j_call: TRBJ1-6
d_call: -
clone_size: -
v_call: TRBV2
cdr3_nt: TGTGCCAGCAGGGAACAGGCTACTCGGAATTCACCCCTCCACTTT
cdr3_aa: CASREQATRNSPLHF

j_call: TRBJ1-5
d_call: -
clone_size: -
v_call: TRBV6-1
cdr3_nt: TGTGCCAGCAGTGAGGCTATCCGCCAGCCCCAGCATTTT
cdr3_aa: CASSEAIRQPQHF

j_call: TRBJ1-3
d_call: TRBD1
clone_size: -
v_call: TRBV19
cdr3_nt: TGTGCCAGTAACCCGGGACAGGGTGGAAACACCATATATTTT
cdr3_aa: CASNPGQGGNTIYF

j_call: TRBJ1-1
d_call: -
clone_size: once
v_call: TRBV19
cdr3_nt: TGTGCCAGTAGTAGGGGAGGGGGAGCCACTGAAGCTTTCTTT
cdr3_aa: CASSRGGGATEAFF

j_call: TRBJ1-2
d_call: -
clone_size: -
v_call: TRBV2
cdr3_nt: TGTGCCAGCAGTGAGAACAGCTATGGCTACACCTTC
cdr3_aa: CASSENSYGYTF

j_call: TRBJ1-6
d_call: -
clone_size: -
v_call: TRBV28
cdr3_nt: TGTGCCAGCAGCCCCGGACAGCTTTATAATTCACCCCTCCACTTT
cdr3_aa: CASSPGQLYNSPLHF

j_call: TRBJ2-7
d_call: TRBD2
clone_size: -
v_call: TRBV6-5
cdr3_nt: TGTGCCAGCAGTCCTAGCGGGAGCGCCTACGAGCAGTACTTC
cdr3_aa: CASSPSGSAYEQYF

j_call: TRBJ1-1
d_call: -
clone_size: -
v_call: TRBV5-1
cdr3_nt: TGCGCCAGCAGCTGGGGGGGCAGAGGAAACACTGAAGCTTTCTTT
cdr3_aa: CASSWGGRGNTEAFF

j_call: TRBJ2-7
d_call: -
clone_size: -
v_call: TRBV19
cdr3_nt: TGTGCCAGTAGTATGGGGCCGGGGACCCGGGACGAGCAGTACTTC
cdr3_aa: CASSMGPGTRDEQYF

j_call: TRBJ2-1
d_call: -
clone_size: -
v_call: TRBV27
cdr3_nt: TGTGCCACCAAAGAGGACGATTACAATGAGCAGTTCTTC
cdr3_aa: CATKEDDYNEQFF

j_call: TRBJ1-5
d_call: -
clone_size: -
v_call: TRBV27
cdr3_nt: TGTGCCAGCAGTTTTCGGGGGGCTGGTCAGCCCCAGCATTTT
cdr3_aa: CASSFRGAGQPQHF

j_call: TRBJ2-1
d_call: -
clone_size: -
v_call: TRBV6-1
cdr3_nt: TGTGCCAGCAGTGACGGGGTCAATGAGCAGTTCTTC
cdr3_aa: CASSDGVNEQFF

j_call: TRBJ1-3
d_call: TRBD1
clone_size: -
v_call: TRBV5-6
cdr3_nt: TGTGCCAGCAGCTCCCCAGGGGGATCTGGAAACACCATATATTTT
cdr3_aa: CASSSPGGSGNTIYF

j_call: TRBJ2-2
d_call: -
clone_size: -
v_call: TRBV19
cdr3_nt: TGTGCCAGTAGTATTGGGCATTTGGACGCCGGGGAGCTGTTTTTT
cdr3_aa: CASSIGHLDAGELFF

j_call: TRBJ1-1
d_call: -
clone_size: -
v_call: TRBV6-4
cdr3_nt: TGTGCCAGCAGGCGGGAGGGGGTAGATACTGAAGCTTTCTTT
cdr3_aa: CASRREGVDTEAFF

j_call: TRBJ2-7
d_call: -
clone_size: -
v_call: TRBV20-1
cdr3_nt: TGCGGTGTAGGGAACCCCTACGAGCAGTACTTC
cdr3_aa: CGVGNPYEQYF

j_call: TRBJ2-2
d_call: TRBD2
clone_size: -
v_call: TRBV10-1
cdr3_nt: TGCGCCAGCAGTGTAGCGGGAGAGTCCGGGGAGCTGTTTTTT
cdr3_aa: CASSVAGESGELFF

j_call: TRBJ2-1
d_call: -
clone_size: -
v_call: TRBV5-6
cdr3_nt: TGTGCCAGCAGCTGGGGGGACAGCTACAATGAGCAGTTCTTC
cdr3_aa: CASSWGDSYNEQFF

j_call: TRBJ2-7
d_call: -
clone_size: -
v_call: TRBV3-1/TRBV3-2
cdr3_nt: TGTGCCAGCAGCCAAGAGGGGGCCTACGAGCAGTACTTC
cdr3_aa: CASSQEGAYEQYF

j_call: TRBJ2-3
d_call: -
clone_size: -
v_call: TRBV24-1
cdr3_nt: TGTGCCACCAGTGATGGGGAGGACACAGATACGCAGTATTTT
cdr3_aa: CATSDGEDTDTQYF

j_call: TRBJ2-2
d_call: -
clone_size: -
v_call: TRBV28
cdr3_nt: TGTGCCAGCAGTTTGAACACCGGGGAGCTGTTTTTT
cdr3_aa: CASSLNTGELFF

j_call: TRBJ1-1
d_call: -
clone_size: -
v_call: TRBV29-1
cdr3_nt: TGCAGCGCCAATGATTGGGGATTGGAAGACACTGAAGCTTTCTTT
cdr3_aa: CSANDWGLEDTEAFF

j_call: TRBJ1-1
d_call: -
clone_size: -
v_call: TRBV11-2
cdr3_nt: TGTGCCAGCAGCTCTCAGGAGATGAACACTGAAGCTTTCTTT
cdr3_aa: CASSSQEMNTEAFF

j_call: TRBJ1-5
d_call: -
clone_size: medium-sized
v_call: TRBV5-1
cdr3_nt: TGCGCCAGCAGCTTGGAAGGGTATCAGCCCCAGCATTTT
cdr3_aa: CASSLEGYQPQHF

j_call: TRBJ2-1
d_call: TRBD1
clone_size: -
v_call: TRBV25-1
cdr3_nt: TGTGCCAGCAGTGCAGGGGGCGGAACCTACAATGAGCAGTTCTTC
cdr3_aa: CASSAGGGTYNEQFF

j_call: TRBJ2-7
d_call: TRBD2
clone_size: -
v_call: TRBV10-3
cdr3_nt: TGTGCCATCAGTGAGTCGTCTAGCGGGGGAAACGAGCAGTACTTC
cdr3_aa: CAISESSSGGNEQYF

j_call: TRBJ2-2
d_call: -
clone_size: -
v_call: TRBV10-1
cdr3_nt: TGCGCCAGCAGTGAGCCCTCTCCCGAACGGCCCAACACCGGGGAGCTGTTTTTT
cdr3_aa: CASSEPSPERPNTGELFF

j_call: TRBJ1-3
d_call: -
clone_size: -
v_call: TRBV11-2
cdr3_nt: TGTGCCAGCAGCTTAGGGGTTGGTCCGGGGACTGGAAACACCATATATTTT
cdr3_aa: CASSLGVGPGTGNTIYF

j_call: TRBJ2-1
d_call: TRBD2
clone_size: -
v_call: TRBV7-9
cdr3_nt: TGTGCCAGCAGCTGGGGGGGTGAGCAGTTCTTC
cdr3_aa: CASSWGGEQFF

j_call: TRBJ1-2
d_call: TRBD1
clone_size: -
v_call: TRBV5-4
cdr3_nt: TGTGCCAGCAGCTCCCCGACCGCAGGGGGAATCTATGGCTACACCTTC
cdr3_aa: CASSSPTAGGIYGYTF

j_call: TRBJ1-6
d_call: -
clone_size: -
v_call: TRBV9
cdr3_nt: TGTGCCAGCAGCGGAGACACCTATAATTCACCCCTCCACTTT
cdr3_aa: CASSGDTYNSPLHF

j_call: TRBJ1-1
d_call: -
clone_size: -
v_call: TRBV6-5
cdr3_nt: TGTGCCAGCAGCGGACAGCCGAACACTGAAGCTTTCTTT
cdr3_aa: CASSGQPNTEAFF

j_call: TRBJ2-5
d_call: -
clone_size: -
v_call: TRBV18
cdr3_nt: TGTGCCAGCTCACGGGCGATCGAGACCCAGTACTTC
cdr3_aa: CASSRAIETQYF

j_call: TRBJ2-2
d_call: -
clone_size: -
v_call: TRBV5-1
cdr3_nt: TGCGCCAGCCGAGAGCTTACCGACACCGGGGAGCTGTTTTTT
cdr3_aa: CASRELTDTGELFF

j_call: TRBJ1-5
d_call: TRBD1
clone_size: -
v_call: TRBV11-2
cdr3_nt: TGTGCCAGCAGCTTAGGAGCAGGGGGCCATCAGCCCCAGCATTTT
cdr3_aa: CASSLGAGGHQPQHF

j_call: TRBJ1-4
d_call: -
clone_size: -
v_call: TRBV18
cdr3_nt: TGTGCCAGCTCACCAGGGGGCAATGAAAAACTGTTTTTT
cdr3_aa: CASSPGGNEKLFF

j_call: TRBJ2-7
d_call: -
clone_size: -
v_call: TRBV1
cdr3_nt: TGCACCAGCAGCCAATACCTAGGCTCCTACGAGCAGTACTTC
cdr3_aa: CTSSQYLGSYEQYF